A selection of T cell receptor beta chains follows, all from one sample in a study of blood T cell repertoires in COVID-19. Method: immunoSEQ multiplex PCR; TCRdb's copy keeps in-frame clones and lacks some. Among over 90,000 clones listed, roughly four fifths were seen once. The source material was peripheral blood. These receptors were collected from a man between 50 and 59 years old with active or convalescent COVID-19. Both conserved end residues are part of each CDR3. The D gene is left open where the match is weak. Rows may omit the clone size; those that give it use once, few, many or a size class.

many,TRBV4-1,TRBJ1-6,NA,TGCGCCAGCAGCCAAGATGGCGGTGCATTCTCACCCCTCCACTTT,CASSQDGGAFSPLHF
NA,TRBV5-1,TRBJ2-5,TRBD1,TGCGCCAGCAGCTCGCCTGGGACAGCCCAAGAGACCCAGTACTTC,CASSSPGTAQETQYF
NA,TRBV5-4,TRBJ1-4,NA,TGTGCCAGCAGCTTGGCGTTAGGGACTGATGAAAAACTGTTTTTT,CASSLALGTDEKLFF
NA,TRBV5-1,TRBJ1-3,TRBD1,TGCGCCAGCAGCTCCGACAGGGATGGAAACACCATATATTTT,CASSSDRDGNTIYF
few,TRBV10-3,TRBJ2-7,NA,TGTGCCATCAGTGGGAGACGGAGGGACTACGAGCAGTACTTC,CAISGRRRDYEQYF
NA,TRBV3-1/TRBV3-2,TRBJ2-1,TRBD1,TGTGCCAGCAGCCAAGAGAGACAGGGCCCCAATGAGCAGTTCTTC,CASSQERQGPNEQFF
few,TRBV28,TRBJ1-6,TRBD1,TGTGCCAGCAGTGGGGACAGGGGGTCGTCCTATAATTCACCCCTCCACTTT,CASSGDRGSSYNSPLHF
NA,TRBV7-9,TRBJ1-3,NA,TGTGCCGTACCCAGAGGGAACTCTGGAAACACCATATATTTT,CAVPRGNSGNTIYF
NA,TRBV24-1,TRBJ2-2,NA,TGTGCCACCAGCGGCACCTCGACTGGGGAGCTGTTTTTT,CATSGTSTGELFF
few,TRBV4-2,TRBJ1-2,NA,TGTGCCAGCAGCCAAGTCTCGGGGGGCGAAGCTGGCTACACCTTC,CASSQVSGGEAGYTF
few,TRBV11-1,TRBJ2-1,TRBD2,TGTGCCAGCAGCGATAGCGGGACGGATGAGCAGTTCTTC,CASSDSGTDEQFF
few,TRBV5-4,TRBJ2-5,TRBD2,TGTGCCAGCAGCTTAGGACTAGCGGGGGGAGAGACCCAGTACTTC,CASSLGLAGGETQYF
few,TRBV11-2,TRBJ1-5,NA,TGTGCCAGCAGCTTAGATCGGGCGGGACAGCCCCAGCATTTT,CASSLDRAGQPQHF
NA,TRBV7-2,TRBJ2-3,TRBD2,TGTGCCAGCAGCATTAGACTAGCGGGGGGGATTAGCACAGATACGCAGTATTTT,CASSIRLAGGISTDTQYF
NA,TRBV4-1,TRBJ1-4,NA,TGCGCCAGCAGCCTCACGGCCCAGGCTAATGAAAAACTGTTTTTT,CASSLTAQANEKLFF
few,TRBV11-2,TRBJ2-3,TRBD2,TGTGCCAGCAGCTTAGTAGCGGGGAAGAGAACAGATACGCAGTATTTT,CASSLVAGKRTDTQYF
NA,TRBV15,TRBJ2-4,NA,TGTGCCACCAGCAGAGATGTCAGTCCGGGGAACATTCAGTACTTC,CATSRDVSPGNIQYF
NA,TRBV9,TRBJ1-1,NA,TGTGCCAGCAGCGTAGGTGGCAGGGAGGGGACTGAAGCTTTCTTT,CASSVGGREGTEAFF
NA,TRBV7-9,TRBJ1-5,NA,TGTGCCAGCAGCTTACAGGGCGGTCAGCCCCAGCATTTT,CASSLQGGQPQHF
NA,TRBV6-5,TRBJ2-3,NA,TGTGCCAGCCAAGACCGATCTGAGGGAGATACGCAGTATTTT,CASQDRSEGDTQYF
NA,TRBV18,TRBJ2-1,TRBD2,TGTGCCAGCTCACCACCATCACTACGGGGGGATGAGCAGTTCTTC,CASSPPSLRGDEQFF
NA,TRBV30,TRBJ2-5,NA,TGTGCCTGGAGGAGTAATTTAGAGACCCAGTACTTC,CAWRSNLETQYF
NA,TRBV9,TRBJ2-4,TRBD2,TGTGCCAGCGGCTCGGGGGAGGGACACATTCAGTACTTC,CASGSGEGHIQYF